The 29 T cell receptor beta chains presented below share a single source sample, sequenced in a study of neurological immune-mediated disorders. TCRdb ran MiXCR on the 5' RACE reads and lists one entry per CDR3 protein. This table has more than 45,000 distinct CDR3 sequences, approximately 4% appearing once. The material sequenced was PBMCs. These receptors were obtained from a man aged 45-65 years with multiple sclerosis.

This clonotype was counted ten times or more. V is TRBV29-1 and J is TRBJ2-1; the D gene is possibly TRBD2 (5 bases). The CDR3 has 14 residues. Trimming stripped 4 bases from V and 7 bases from J, with 17 bases between. Germline V gene data show CDR1 as SQVTM and CDR2 as ANQGSEA. CDR3: CSVAGAVRGNEQFF. CDR3 nucleotides: TGCAGCGTTGCCGGTGCGGTCCGGGGAAATGAGCAGTTCTTC.

This clonotype was counted at least ten times. The chain carries TRBV7-9 and TRBJ2-7; D is unclear. The CDR3 is made up of 13 amino acids. CDR1 is SEHNR, CDR2 FQNEAQ, per germline (reference sequence). V was clipped by 5 bases and J by 5 bases, with 13 bases between them. The chain's CDR3 is CASSPRRSDEQYF. The CDR3 nucleotides are TGTGCCAGCAGCCCCCGCAGGTCCGACGAGCAGTACTTC.

This clonotype has ten or more counts. The chain links TRBV5-1 to TRBJ2-7; D remains unclear. The germline CDR1 and CDR2 sequences are SGHRS and YFSETQ. V was trimmed by 0 bases and J by 7 bases, leaving 2 bases between them. This CDR3 spans 10 amino acids. CDR3 protein: CASSLVEQYF. The CDR3 region has the DNA TGCGCCAGCAGCTTGGTGGAGCAGTACTTC. The full variable domain, in which reference TRBV5-1 and TRBJ2-7 provide the parts outside the CDR3, is KAGVTQTPRYLIKTRGQQVTLSCSPISGHRSVSWYQQTPGQGLQFLFEYFSETQRNKGNFPGRFSGRQFSNSRSEMNVSTLELGDSALYLCASSLVEQYFGPGTRLTVT.

This clonotype occurred many times. This chain links TRBV5-1 with TRBJ1-1, with no clear D. Between the trimmed V and J ends, which lost 6 bases and 0 bases, there was a span of 18 bases. CDR3 length equals 16 residues. Germline loops: CDR1 SGHRS, CDR2 YFSETQ. The CDR3 DNA is TGCGCCAGCACCGTCTGGACCGTGGGGTTGAACACTGAAGCTTTCTTT. Its translation: CASTVWTVGLNTEAFF.

This clonotype has a count of ten or more. The chain employs TRBV20-1 and TRBJ2-5; TRBD1 matches at 9 bases. There are 15 residues in the CDR3. Trimming at V came to 4 bases and at J to 1 base, leaving 7 bases not matched to a gene. Germline CDR1 reads DFQATT; CDR2 reads SNEGSKA (reference sequence). CDR3 coding DNA: TGCAGTGCTATCAGCCTACAGGGGGCCCAAGAGACCCAGTACTTC. Amino acid sequence: CSAISLQGAQETQYF.

Notes on this clonotype: The junction does not match germline at one end; this may be a read error. V gene TRBV10-3 combines with J gene TRBJ1-6; D may be TRBD1 (6 bases). This CDR3 comprises 17 residues. In germline, CDR1 is ENHRY, CDR2 SYGVKD. Here the CDR3 reads CAISDPVAGARNSPLNF. The CDR3 coding sequence is TGTGCCATCAGTGATCCCGTGGCGGGGGCTAGGAATTCACCCCTCAACTTT.

The chain carries TRBV5-1 and TRBJ1-2; D is possibly TRBD1 (5 bases). Germline CDR1 SGHRS, CDR2 YFSETQ. V was cut by 0 bases and J by 2 bases, with 11 bases left in between. The CDR3 contains 15 residues. The chain's CDR3 is CASSLAGGENYGYTF. Written as DNA, the CDR3 is TGCGCCAGCAGCTTGGCCGGAGGGGAGAACTATGGCTACACCTTC.

This clonotype was observed many times. This chain connects TRBV29-1 to TRBJ2-1; the D gene is possibly TRBD2 (5 bases). The CDR3 contains 13 residues. Germline values: CDR1 SQVTM, CDR2 ANQGSEA. V dropped 4 bases and J dropped 7 bases, with 14 bases sitting between them. CDR3 nucleotides: TGCAGCGTTGTCGAACTAGTGGGGAATGAGCAGTTCTTC. Translated, it gives CSVVELVGNEQFF.

This clonotype was recorded at least ten times. The rearrangement joins TRBV5-1 to TRBJ1-1; tentatively, D is TRBD1 (5 bases). Trimming removed 0 bases at V and 3 bases at J, with 12 bases between. This CDR3 has 15 amino acids. CDR1 SGHRS and CDR2 YFSETQ come from the germline V gene. CDR3 residues: CASSLGAGWDTEAFF. The CDR3 DNA reads TGCGCCAGCAGCTTGGGGGCAGGGTGGGACACTGAAGCTTTCTTT. The variable domain in full, with the rest retrieved from reference TRBV5-1 and TRBJ1-1, is KAGVTQTPRYLIKTRGQQVTLSCSPISGHRSVSWYQQTPGQGLQFLFEYFSETQRNKGNFPGRFSGRQFSNSRSEMNVSTLELGDSALYLCASSLGAGWDTEAFFGQGTRLTVV.

V is TRBV4-1 and J is TRBJ2-1, with D unresolved. Trimming removed 1 base from V and 2 bases from J, with 9 bases in between. The germline CDR1 and CDR2 sequences are MGHRA and YSYEKL. This CDR3 spans 15 amino acids. The DNA of the CDR3 is TGCGCCAGCAGCCAAGTAGATTCGGCCTACAATGAGCAGTTCTTC. The encoded protein is CASSQVDSAYNEQFF.

This clonotype was seen many times. The V and J genes are TRBV12-3 or TRBV12-4 and TRBJ2-3; 7 bases agree with TRBD1. The CDR3 covers 17 residues. The V segment lost 4 bases and the J segment 0 bases; nucleotides outside the gene matches: 10. The CDR3 nucleotides are TGTGCCAGCAGTTCCGCCCAGACAGGGCCAAGCACAGATACGCAGTATTTT. It yields the protein CASSSAQTGPSTDTQYF.

The sample holds many counts of this clonotype. The chain links TRBV5-6 to TRBJ1-5; D uncertain. In germline, CDR1 is SGHDT, CDR2 YYEEEE. The CDR3 totals 12 residues. Trimming took off 2 bases at V and 9 bases at J, with 9 bases between the two ends. The DNA for the CDR3 is TGTGCCAGCAGCTTTCGGGTTGGGCCCCAGCATTTT. It encodes CASSFRVGPQHF.

This clonotype was recorded at least ten times. The genes are TRBV20-1 and TRBJ1-2, with D possibly being TRBD1 (5 bases). V lost 2 bases, J lost 8 bases, and 15 bases lay in between. CDR3 length equals 13 residues. Germline V gene sequence: CDR1 DFQATT, CDR2 SNEGSKA (reference sequence). CDR3 sequence: CSARPKGPSGYTF. DNA for the CDR3: TGCAGTGCTAGACCCAAGGGGCCCTCCGGCTACACCTTC.

This clonotype was observed many times. This sequence joins TRBV5-1 and TRBJ2-3; D is perhaps TRBD1 or TRBD2 (5 bases each). Looked up from germline, CDR1 is SGHRS and CDR2 is YFSETQ. V lost 0 bases to trimming and J lost 2 bases, with 13 bases between them. The CDR3 is 16 residues long. The CDR3 reads CASSLAGAGHTDTQYF. The CDR3 nucleotides are TGCGCCAGCAGCTTGGCCGGGGCAGGACACACAGATACGCAGTATTTT.

This clonotype was seen repeatedly, ten times or more. V usage is TRBV5-1 and J usage is TRBJ2-3; D remains unclear. V lost 1 base, J lost 4 bases, and 4 bases lay in between. The germline V gene encodes CDR1 SGHRS and CDR2 YFSETQ. The CDR3 covers 12 residues. The CDR3 region has the DNA TGCGCCAGCAGCTTGAACTCAGATACGCAGTATTTT. It codes for CASSLNSDTQYF.

This clonotype was counted ten times or more. The V call is TRBV2, the J call TRBJ1-1; D ambiguous. The V gene's germline CDR1 is SNHLY and CDR2 FYNNEI. The CDR3 sequence is 10 residues long. V lost 3 bases, J lost 7 bases, and 3 bases lay in between. This chain's CDR3 is CASSDFEAFF. In DNA, the CDR3 is TGTGCCAGCAGTGATTTTGAAGCTTTCTTT.

This clonotype appeared many times. This chain links TRBV20-1 with TRBJ1-2; TRBD1 is a possible D gene (5 bases). Per the germline V gene, CDR1 is DFQATT and CDR2 is SNEGSKA (reference sequence). Trimming left V 4 bases short and J 7 bases short, with 16 bases between. There are 13 residues in the CDR3. CDR3 in amino acids: CSANQKLRGGYTF. The CDR3 DNA is TGCAGTGCTAACCAAAAGTTAAGGGGTGGCTACACCTTC.

In its sample, this clonotype was seen many times. The chain joins TRBV5-1 to TRBJ2-2; the match to TRBD1 covers 7 bases. V shed 1 base, J shed 3 bases, and the junction held 0 bases outside the gene matches. Germline V lookup: CDR1 SGHRS, CDR2 YFSETQ. The CDR3 is 14 amino acids. For the CDR3, the DNA is TGCGCCAGCAGCTTGACAGGGGACACCGGGGAGCTGTTTTTT. This gives the protein CASSLTGDTGELFF.

A word on this clonotype: At one end, the junction sequence differs from germline, possibly due to a read error. This sequence joins TRBV7-2 and TRBJ1-6; D gene ambiguous. This CDR3 has 12 residues. Germline CDR1 reads SGHTA; CDR2 reads FQGNSA. The CDR3 bases are TGTGCCAGCAGCTCTTCACGGTCACCCCTCAACTTT. Translating it yields CASSSSRSPLNF.

This clonotype has a count of ten or more. The V call is TRBV20-1, the J call TRBJ1-6; 9 nucleotides agree with TRBD1. The CDR3 length is 16 residues. The germline gives CDR1 DFQATT, CDR2 SNEGSKA (reference sequence). V was pared by 6 bases and J by 7 bases, with 13 bases of the junction left unmatched. CDR3 protein: CSAQDRGRATNSPLHF. CDR3 coding DNA: TGCAGTGCCCAAGACAGGGGGAGAGCTACCAATTCACCCCTCCACTTT.

This clonotype was recorded at least ten times. V gene TRBV3-1 combines with J gene TRBJ1-3; D is unclear. V lost 0 bases to trimming and J lost 4 bases, with 7 bases between them. Germline CDR1 LGHDT, CDR2 YNNKEL (reference sequence). The CDR3 has 14 residues. Here the CDR3 reads CASSQDGSGNTIYF. CDR3 DNA: TGTGCCAGCAGCCAAGATGGTTCAGGAAACACCATATATTTT.

This clonotype was observed many times. The chain uses TRBV7-2 and TRBJ1-2; the D gene is possibly TRBD1 (6 bases). The V gene's germline CDR1 is SGHTA and CDR2 FQGNSA. The CDR3 covers 15 residues. Trimming shortened V by 1 base and J by 5 bases, and 14 bases separated the two germline ends. The CDR3 DNA follows: TGTGCCAGCAGCTTAGACGTGGGGGGGCGGTATGGCTACACCTTC. Amino acid sequence: CASSLDVGGRYGYTF.

This clonotype was found many times. This rearrangement joins TRBV29-1 to TRBJ1-1; a possible D gene is TRBD1 (6 bases). CDR1 SQVTM and CDR2 ANQGSEA come from the germline V gene. V shed 7 bases and J shed 1 base, with 16 bases lying between them. This CDR3 has 14 residues. CDR3 sequence reads: CSGPPRQENTEAFF. CDR3 nucleotides: TGCAGCGGTCCCCCACGACAGGAGAACACTGAAGCTTTCTTT.

The DNA for the CDR3 is TGTGCCAGCAGCGTAGTAGGTAAGGGGGGGAACACTGAAGCTTTCTTT. As protein: CASSVVGKGGNTEAFF. The chain has TRBV9 and TRBJ1-1; D perhaps matches TRBD1 (6 bases). Trimming took off 0 bases at V and 1 base at J, with 13 bases between the two ends. The CDR3 runs to 16 residues. Looked up from germline, CDR1 is SGDLS and CDR2 is YYNGEE.

This sequence joins TRBV6-5 and TRBJ2-5; 9 bases agree with TRBD1. V lost 6 bases to trimming and J lost 7 bases; unmatched junction nucleotides: 15. The CDR3 contains 16 residues. Germline V CDR1 and CDR2: MNHEY, SVGAGI. CDR3 bases: TGTGCCAGCAGACCACTAACGGGACAGGGTTTCGGGACCCAGTACTTC. This codes for CASRPLTGQGFGTQYF.

This clonotype was observed many times. The J gene is TRBJ1-2, the V gene TRBV29-1; TRBD1 might be the D (6 bases). The CDR3 loop spans 12 amino acids. Germline lookup yields CDR1 SQVTM and CDR2 ANQGSEA. V gave up 7 bases and J gave up 3 bases, with 12 bases separating them. Written as DNA, the CDR3 is TGCAGCGGATCTGGGGGCGACTATGGCTACACCTTC. It specifies CSGSGGDYGYTF. The full variable domain, with the rest looked up from reference TRBV29-1 and TRBJ1-2, is SAVISQKPSRDICQRGTSLTIQCQVDSQVTMMFWYRQQPGQSLTLIATANQGSEATYESGFVIDKFPISRPNLTFSTLTVSNMSPEDSSIYLCSGSGGDYGYTFGSGTRLTVV.

This clonotype was detected many times. The V call is TRBV7-3, the J call TRBJ1-3, with 7 bases that match TRBD1. V was pared by 2 bases and J by 2 bases, with 3 bases of the junction left unmatched. The CDR3 contains 15 residues. Germline V lookup: CDR1 SGHTA, CDR2 FQGTGA. The CDR3 sequence is CASSLLGTAGNTIYF. In nucleotides, the CDR3 is TGTGCCAGCAGCTTACTGGGGACAGCTGGAAACACCATATATTTT. Variable domain in full (rest from reference TRBV7-3 and TRBJ1-3): GAGVSQTPSNKVTEKGKYVELRCDPISGHTALYWYRQSLGQGPEFLIYFQGTGAADDSGLPNDRFFAVRPEGSVSTLKIQRTERGDSAVYLCASSLLGTAGNTIYFGEGSWLTVV.

The CDR3 sequence is CASSLSAAGDVETQYF. For the CDR3, the DNA is TGCGCCAGCAGCTTGAGTGCGGCAGGGGATGTGGAGACCCAGTACTTC. The rearrangement uses TRBV5-1 and TRBJ2-5, with a tentative D call TRBD1 (6 bases). Germline-derived CDR1 and CDR2 are SGHRS and YFSETQ. V lost 1 base and J lost 5, with 18 bases in between. CDR3 length equals 16 residues.

This clonotype has more than one count but fewer than ten. An end of the junction differs from the germline gene, which may be a read error. The chain has TRBV25-1 and TRBJ1-6; D gene uncertain. The germline gives CDR1 MGHDK, CDR2 SYGVNS. This CDR3 is built from 15 residues. The CDR3 spells CASSEFAGYNSPLNF. The DNA of the CDR3 is TGTGCCAGCAGTGAATTCGCGGGCTATAATTCACCCCTCAACTTT.